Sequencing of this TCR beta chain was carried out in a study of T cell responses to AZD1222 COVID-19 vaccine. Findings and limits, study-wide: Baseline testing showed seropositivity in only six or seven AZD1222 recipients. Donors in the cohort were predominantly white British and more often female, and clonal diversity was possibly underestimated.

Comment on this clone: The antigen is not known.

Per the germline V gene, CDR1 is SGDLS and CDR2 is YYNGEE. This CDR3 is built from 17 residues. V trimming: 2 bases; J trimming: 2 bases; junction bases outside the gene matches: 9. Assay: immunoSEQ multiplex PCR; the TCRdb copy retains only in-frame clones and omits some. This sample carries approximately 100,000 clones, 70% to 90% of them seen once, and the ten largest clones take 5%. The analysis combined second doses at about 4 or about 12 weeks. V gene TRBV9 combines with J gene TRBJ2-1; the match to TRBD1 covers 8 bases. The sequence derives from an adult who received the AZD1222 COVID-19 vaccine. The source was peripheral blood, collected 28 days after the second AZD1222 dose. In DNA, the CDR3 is TGTGCCAGCAGCGTTTTTTCCGGGACAGGAACCTACAATGAGCAGTTCTTC. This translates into CASSVFSGTGTYNEQFF.